The next 15 T cell receptor beta chains were all read from a single sample in a study of blood T cell repertoires in COVID-19. The data were produced by immunoSEQ multiplex PCR, yet TCRdb's version contains in-frame clones alone and is incomplete. The data show roughly 400,000 clones, just under 90% seen once. Sequenced sample: PBMCs or T cells enriched from blood (not recorded which). These TCRs come from a woman aged 30 to 39 who had recovered from COVID-19.

The chain links TRBV28 to TRBJ1-2; D unclear. The CDR3 extends over 15 amino acids. Germline values: CDR1 MDHEN, CDR2 SYDVKM. The V end was cut by 2 bases, the J end by 7 bases, with 17 bases between. In nucleotides, the CDR3 is TGTGCCAGCAGTTTAGCAGGATCATCGGAGGTTGGCTACACCTTC. Its protein product is CASSLAGSSEVGYTF.

This chain uses TRBV4-1 with TRBJ2-7; 9 bases are shared with TRBD2. V shed 1 base and J 1 base; nucleotides not matched to a gene: 8. The CDR3 loop spans 17 amino acids. Germline V CDR1 and CDR2: MGHRA, YSYEKL. This CDR3 is CASSQAGTSSISYEQYF. The CDR3 nucleotides are TGCGCCAGCAGCCAAGCCGGGACTAGCTCTATTTCCTACGAGCAGTACTTC.

The chain has TRBV6-5 and TRBJ2-3; D gene ambiguous. The CDR3 extends over 13 amino acids. Germline loops: CDR1 MNHEY, CDR2 SVGAGI. The germline V and J ends were trimmed by 5 bases and 5 bases, with 11 bases remaining between them. CDR3 region: CASSLRLGDTQYF. The DNA for the CDR3 is TGTGCCAGCAGTCTAAGACTGGGAGATACGCAGTATTTT.

This clone came up once. The chain joins TRBV10-3 to TRBJ2-1; 8 positions match TRBD1. This CDR3 has 17 amino acids. Unmatched junction bases numbered 4, after V lost 0 bases and J lost 0 bases. CDR1 is ENHRY, CDR2 SYGVKD, per germline. CDR3 loop: CAISESGQGSSYNEQFF. The CDR3 nucleotides are TGTGCCATCAGTGAGTCCGGACAGGGAAGCTCCTACAATGAGCAGTTCTTC.

V and J are TRBV3-1 (or the pseudogene TRBV3-2) and TRBJ2-5; D remains ambiguous. Trimming stripped 3 bases from V and 0 bases from J, with 8 bases between. Germline CDR1 LGHDT, CDR2 YNNKEL (reference sequence). The CDR3 covers 14 residues. The CDR3 DNA follows: TGTGCCAGCAGCCACCTTCCGTACCAAGAGACCCAGTACTTC. It codes for CASSHLPYQETQYF.

The rearrangement links TRBV27 to TRBJ2-5; TRBD2 aligns across 12 bases. The CDR3 spans 18 residues. Germline CDR1 is MNHEY and CDR2 is SMNVEV (reference sequence). Trimming took 8 bases from V and 3 from J; bases not matched to a gene: 16. CDR3 protein: CASSPLAGGPRSKETQYF. As DNA, the CDR3 is TGTGCCAGCTCGCCTCTAGCGGGAGGGCCCCGGAGCAAAGAGACCCAGTACTTC.

The DNA for the CDR3 is TGCGCCAGCAGCCGCACAACTACAGGGGATGGCTACACCTTC. Translated, it gives CASSRTTTGDGYTF. J is TRBJ1-2 and V is TRBV5-1; TRBD1 matches 7 bases. Per the germline V gene, CDR1 is SGHRS and CDR2 is YFSETQ. The CDR3 runs 14 residues. The V segment lost 4 bases and the J segment 6 bases; nucleotides outside the gene matches: 9.

The genes are TRBV4-1 and TRBJ1-5; perhaps TRBD1 as D (6 bases). The germline V gene has CDR1 MGHRA and CDR2 YSYEKL. With 4 bases removed from V and 7 bases from J, the gap between germline ends came to 17 bases. This CDR3 comprises 15 residues. The CDR3, as DNA: TGCGCCAGCAGCCCCACAGGGAATTCCCAGCAGCCCCAGCATTTT. This codes for CASSPTGNSQQPQHF.

The rearrangement uses TRBV4-2 and TRBJ1-3; TRBD1 might be the D (6 bases). The CDR3 spans 17 residues. The V gene lost 0 bases and the J gene lost 3 bases, with 15 bases spanning the gap. Germline loops: CDR1 LGHNA, CDR2 YNFKEQ. The CDR3 loop reads CASSQDEGQGFGNTIYF. CDR3 DNA sequence: TGTGCCAGCAGCCAAGATGAAGGCCAGGGGTTTGGAAACACCATATATTTT.

This sequence joins TRBV28 and TRBJ2-5; D is unclear. V gave up 3 bases and J gave up 5 bases, with 13 bases separating them. Germline V gene data show CDR1 as MDHEN and CDR2 as SYDVKM. The CDR3 spans 14 residues. The CDR3 DNA sequence: TGTGCCAGCAGTTTGCCCTCCTCGAGGGAGACCCAGTACTTC. Protein: CASSLPSSRETQYF.

The rearrangement links TRBV7-9 to TRBJ1-6, with unresolved D. Germline V gene data show CDR1 as SEHNR and CDR2 as FQNEAQ (reference sequence). Trimming cost V 2 bases and J 8 bases, with 13 bases left between them. There are 15 residues in the CDR3. The CDR3 sequence is CASSLMSGMHSPLHF. CDR3 DNA: TGTGCCAGCAGCTTAATGAGCGGGATGCATTCACCCCTCCACTTT.

CDR3 nucleotides: TGTGCCAGTAGTTACTCGGGGAATGAAGCTTTCTTT. Its translation is CASSYSGNEAFF. The genes are TRBV19 and TRBJ1-1; no reliable D call. Germline CDR1 and CDR2: LNHDA and SQIVND (reference sequence). V was trimmed by 5 bases and J by 7 bases, leaving 11 bases between them. The CDR3 has 12 residues.

The V and J genes are TRBV6-5 and TRBJ2-6; no firm D call. The V gene's germline CDR1 is MNHEY and CDR2 SVGAGI. The CDR3 is made up of 15 amino acids. V was trimmed by 6 bases and J by 1 base, leaving 10 bases between them. CDR3 sequence (DNA): TGTGCCAGCAGAGGCGGCCTGTCTGGGGCCAACGTCCTGACTTTC. Encoded protein: CASRGGLSGANVLTF.

This chain links TRBV5-6 with TRBJ1-1; 7 bases match TRBD1. CDR1 and CDR2 from the germline V gene are SGHDT and YYEEEE. The J segment lost 1 base and the V segment lost 1 base, leaving 4 bases of the junction unmatched. This CDR3 has 15 amino acids. The CDR3 nucleotides read TGTGCCAGCAGCTTGCCGGGACAGCAGAACACTGAAGCTTTCTTT. The encoded protein is CASSLPGQQNTEAFF.

The chain has TRBV5-4 and TRBJ2-1; D not resolved. The CDR3 extends over 14 amino acids. Trimming pared 1 base from V and 8 bases from J, leaving 13 bases between. The germline CDR1 and CDR2 sequences are SGHNT and YYREEE (reference sequence). CDR3 coding DNA: TGTGCCAGCAGCTTGTCAGGTTATATCCATGAGCAGTTCTTC. This sequence encodes CASSLSGYIHEQFF.